Reported below is one T cell receptor beta chain. This specimen belongs to a study of blood T cell repertoires in COVID-19. Across the study: In each case, the material was cDNA or gDNA derived from T cells, B-cell-depleted T cells, or PBMCs.

The CDR3 length is 11 residues. V lost 6 bases and J 2 bases, leaving 4 bases between the germline ends. Authors' analysis steps: Reference gene primer amplification gave estimated nucleated cell counts. Data came from immunoSEQ multiplex PCR; TCRdb stores just in-frame clones and leaves some out. V, J and clone size reflect that table, while D and trimming were determined from the DNA. Of some 250,000 clones detected, less than 90% appear once; the ten largest clones hold over 9.5%. The Seattle site enrolled patients during active infection and followed them longitudinally. Specimen: peripheral blood. This clonotype originated in a young woman with COVID-19, enrolled during active disease. The chain recombines TRBV12-3 or TRBV12-4 with TRBJ1-1; D unclear. As DNA, the CDR3 is TGTGCCAGCAGCCCTAACACTGAAGCTTTCTTT. Its protein product is CASSPNTEAFF.